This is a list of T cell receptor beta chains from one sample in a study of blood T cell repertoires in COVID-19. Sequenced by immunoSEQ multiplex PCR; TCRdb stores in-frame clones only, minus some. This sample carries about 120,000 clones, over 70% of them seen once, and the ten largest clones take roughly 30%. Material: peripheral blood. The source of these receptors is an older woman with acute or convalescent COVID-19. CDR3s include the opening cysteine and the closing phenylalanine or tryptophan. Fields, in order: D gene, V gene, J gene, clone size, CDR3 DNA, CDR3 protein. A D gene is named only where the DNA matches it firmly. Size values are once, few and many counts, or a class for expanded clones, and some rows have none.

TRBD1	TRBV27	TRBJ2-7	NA	TGTGCCAGCAGTTTAACAGGGGTACGCTACGAGCAGTACTTC	CASSLTGVRYEQYF
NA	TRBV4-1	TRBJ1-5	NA	TGCGCCAGCAGCCAGTCAATTAGTAGCAATCAGCCCCAGCATTTT	CASSQSISSNQPQHF
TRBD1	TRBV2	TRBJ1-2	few	TGTGCCAGCAGCCTCGGGACAGCTAACTATGGCTACACCTTC	CASSLGTANYGYTF
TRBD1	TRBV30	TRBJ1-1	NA	TGTGCCTGGGATACAGGGGGCACTGAAGCTTTCTTT	CAWDTGGTEAFF
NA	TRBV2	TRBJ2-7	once	TGTGCCAGCAGTGAGACTAGTGGGTGGCTCGAGCAGTACTTC	CASSETSGWLEQYF
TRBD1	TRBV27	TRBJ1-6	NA	TGTGCCAGCAGTTGGGGGACAGGGGAGTCGGCTAATTCACCCCTCCACTTT	CASSWGTGESANSPLHF
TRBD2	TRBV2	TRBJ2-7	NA	TGTGCCAGCAGTGTCGGGGGGTTGTTCGTCGAGCAGTACTTC	CASSVGGLFVEQYF
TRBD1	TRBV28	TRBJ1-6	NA	TGTGCCGGCAGACAGGGATATAATTCACCCCTCCACTTT	CAGRQGYNSPLHF
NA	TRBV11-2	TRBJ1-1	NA	TGTGCCAGCAGCCCAACGGCAGGGCCTATGAACACTGAAGCTTTCTTT	CASSPTAGPMNTEAFF
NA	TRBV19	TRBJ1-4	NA	TGTGCCAGTTTGAGGCCCGGCGATGAAAAACTGTTTTTT	CASLRPGDEKLFF
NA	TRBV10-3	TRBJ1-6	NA	TGTGCCATCAGTGAGAGTGTGGGGGGTTATTCACCCCTCCACTTT	CAISESVGGYSPLHF
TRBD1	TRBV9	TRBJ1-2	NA	TGTGCCAGCAGCGAGGACAGGGGGCGCGGCTACACCTTC	CASSEDRGRGYTF
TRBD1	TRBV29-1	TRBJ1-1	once	TGCAGCGCTGGAGGACAGGGCACTGAAGCTTTCTTT	CSAGGQGTEAFF
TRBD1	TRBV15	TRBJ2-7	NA	TGTGCCACCACCACTACAGGGGACCCCTACGAGCAGTACTTC	CATTTTGDPYEQYF
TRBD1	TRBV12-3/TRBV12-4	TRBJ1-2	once	TGTGCCAGCAGGTCGACAGGGTCAGCGGGCTACACCTTC	CASRSTGSAGYTF
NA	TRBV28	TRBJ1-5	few	TGTGCCAGCAGTTTCGGTGGGGGGGGCAATCAGCCCCAGCATTTT	CASSFGGGGNQPQHF
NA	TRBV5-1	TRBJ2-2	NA	TGCGCCAGCAGCGTAACAGGGATCGGGGAGCTGTTTTTT	CASSVTGIGELFF
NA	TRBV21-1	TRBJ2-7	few	TGTGCCAGCAGCGAACTAGTGAGGAGGTTTTGGTTCGAGCAGTACTTC	CASSELVRRFWFEQYF
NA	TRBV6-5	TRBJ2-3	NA	TGTGCCAGCAGTTACTCGTGGCAGGGCACAGATACGCAGTATTTT	CASSYSWQGTDTQYF
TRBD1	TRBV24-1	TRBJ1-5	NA	TGTGCCACCAGTGAGACAGGGGTGAGGGGTCAGCCCCAGCATTTT	CATSETGVRGQPQHF
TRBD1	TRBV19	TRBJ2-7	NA	TGTGCCAGTAGTATAGCAGGGGGCCTCCGATACGAGCAGTACTTC	CASSIAGGLRYEQYF
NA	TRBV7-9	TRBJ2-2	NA	TGTGCCAGCAGCCCCTTAAAAAGCGGGAACACCGGGGAGCTGTTTTTT	CASSPLKSGNTGELFF
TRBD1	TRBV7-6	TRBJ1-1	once	TGTGCCAGCAGCCCGGGTGCGAGGGGGCCCTCAAACACTGAAGCTTTCTTT	CASSPGARGPSNTEAFF
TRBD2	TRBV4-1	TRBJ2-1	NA	TGCGCCAGCAGCGCCTCTAGCGGGAGGCATGAGCAGTTCTTC	CASSASSGRHEQFF
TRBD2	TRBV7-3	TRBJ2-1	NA	TGTGCCAGCAGCCAGACTAGCGGGGGGACCAGTGAGCAGTTCTTC	CASSQTSGGTSEQFF
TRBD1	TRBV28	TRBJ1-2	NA	TGTGCCAGCAGTCAGCCGGGACAGGGTGGCTATGGCTACACCTTC	CASSQPGQGGYGYTF
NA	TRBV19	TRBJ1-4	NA	TGTGCCAGCCTAGACAGAAATAATGAAAAACTGTTTTTT	CASLDRNNEKLFF
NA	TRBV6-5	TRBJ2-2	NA	TGTGCCAGCACCCCACGGGGACAGAACACCGGGGAGCTGTTTTTT	CASTPRGQNTGELFF
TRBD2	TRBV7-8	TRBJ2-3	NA	TGTGCCAGCGAGGGGCTAGCGGGTACAGATACGCAGTATTTT	CASEGLAGTDTQYF
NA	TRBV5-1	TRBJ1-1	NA	TGCGCCAGCAGCTTGTCGGGAGAAGGGGTTGAAGCTTTCTTT	CASSLSGEGVEAFF
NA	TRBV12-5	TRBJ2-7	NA	TGTGCTAGTGGTTTGGTATCGAGTTGGGGCAGCTCCTACGAGCAGTACTTC	CASGLVSSWGSSYEQYF
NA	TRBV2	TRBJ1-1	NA	TGTGCCAGCAGTTACAGGGTTGAAGCTTTCTTT	CASSYRVEAFF
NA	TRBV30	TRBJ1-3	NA	TGTGCCTGGAGCCCGACACTCACCTCTGGAAACACCATATATTTT	CAWSPTLTSGNTIYF
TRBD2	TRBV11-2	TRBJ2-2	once	TGTGCCAGCAGCTCTAGCGGGGGTCCCCCAACCGGGGAGCTGTTTTTT	CASSSSGGPPTGELFF
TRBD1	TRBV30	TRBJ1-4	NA	TGTGCCTGGACCTCGACAGGGACTCAAGGTGAAAAACTGTTTTTT	CAWTSTGTQGEKLFF